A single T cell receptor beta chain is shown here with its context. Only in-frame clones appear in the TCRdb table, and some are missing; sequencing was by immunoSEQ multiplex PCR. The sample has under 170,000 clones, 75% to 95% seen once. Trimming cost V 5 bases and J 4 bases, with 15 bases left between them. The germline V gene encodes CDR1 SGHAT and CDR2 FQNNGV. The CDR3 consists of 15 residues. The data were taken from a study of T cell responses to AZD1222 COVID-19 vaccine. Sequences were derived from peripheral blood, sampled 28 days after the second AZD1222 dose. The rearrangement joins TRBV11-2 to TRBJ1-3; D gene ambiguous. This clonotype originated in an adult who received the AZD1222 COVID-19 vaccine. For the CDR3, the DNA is TGTGCCAGCAGCCCCTCAAACCGAGGGGGAAACACCATATATTTT. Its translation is CASSPSNRGGNTIYF.